This T cell receptor beta chain is from a study of PD-1 blockade in mismatch repair-deficient tumors. Sequencing used immunoSEQ multiplex PCR; TCRdb keeps in-frame clones, though not all of them. Here the sample spans some 120,000 clones, about 88% being singletons. Germline CDR1 and CDR2: SGHVS and FNYEAQ. The junction had 14 bases not matched to a gene; V was cut back by 5 bases and J by 2 bases. There are 18 residues in the CDR3. The input for sequencing was peripheral blood, taken 44 weeks after starting pembrolizumab. The rearrangement joins TRBV7-6 to TRBJ2-5, with 10 bases lining up with TRBD1. The source is an adult with mismatch repair-deficient cancer. CDR3 nucleotides: TGTGCCAGCAGCATAGACCGATTAGGACAGGGGGTACAAGAGACCCAGTACTTC. The encoded protein is CASSIDRLGQGVQETQYF.